Below, 9 T cell receptor beta chains from the same sample are listed, as sequenced in a study of blood T cell repertoires in COVID-19. Profiled with immunoSEQ multiplex PCR; TCRdb holds only in-frame clones, not every one. In the table there are some 700,000 clones, over 80% of which are singletons. Sequenced material: peripheral blood. Receptors originate from a woman under 30 with acute or convalescent COVID-19.

The genes are TRBV30 and TRBJ1-2, with 7 bases aligning to TRBD1. From germline, CDR1 is GTSNPN and CDR2 SVGIG (reference sequence). The CDR3 runs 13 residues. With V trimmed by 1 base and J by 4 bases, 3 bases remained unmatched. The CDR3 coding sequence is TGTGCCTGGAGTGGGGACAGATCCTATGGCTACACCTTC. Translating gives CAWSGDRSYGYTF. Using reference TRBV30 and TRBJ1-2 for the parts outside the CDR3, the full variable domain is SQTIHQWPATLVQPVGSPLSLECTVEGTSNPNLYWYRQAAGRGLQLLFYSVGIGQISSEVPQNLSASRPQDRQFILSSKKLLLSDSGFYLCAWSGDRSYGYTFGSGTRLTVV.

This chain joins TRBV19 and TRBJ1-5; no reliable D call. Trimming stripped 2 bases from V and 1 base from J, with 6 bases between. Per germline, CDR1 LNHDA and CDR2 SQIVND (reference sequence). The length of the CDR3 is 14 residues. CDR3 DNA sequence: TGTGCCAGTAGTATACAGGTGAGCAATCAGCCCCAGCATTTT. This gives the protein CASSIQVSNQPQHF.

The chain has TRBV30 and TRBJ2-7; TRBD2 aligns across 8 bases. CDR1 and CDR2 (germline): GTSNPN, SVGIG (reference sequence). Trimming took 3 bases from V and 2 from J; bases not matched to a gene: 6. This CDR3 is 14 amino acids long. CDR3: CAWRERGIPYEQYF. The CDR3 DNA reads TGTGCCTGGAGAGAGCGGGGGATTCCCTACGAGCAGTACTTC.

V is TRBV6-1 and J is TRBJ1-2; D uncertain. This CDR3 region has 13 residues. Looked up from germline, CDR1 is MNHNS and CDR2 is SASEGT. Deletions cut 2 bases from V and 6 bases from J, with 10 bases between. The DNA of the CDR3 is TGTGCCAGCAGTGAACGGTACTATGATGGCTACACCTTC. Its protein product is CASSERYYDGYTF.

This chain uses TRBV6-5 with TRBJ2-7; TRBD2 matches 9 bases. The ends lost 0 bases at V and 7 bases at J; junction bases unmatched: 7. The CDR3 runs 15 residues. Germline CDR1 reads MNHEY; CDR2 reads SVGAGI. The CDR3 region is CASSYSTLAGWEQYF. DNA for the CDR3: TGTGCCAGCAGTTACTCTACGCTAGCGGGGTGGGAGCAGTACTTC.

CDR3 region: CASSRGGPSTRYNEQFF. CDR3 bases: TGTGCCAGCAGTCGGGGGGGGCCGTCAACCCGCTACAATGAGCAGTTCTTC. The V and J genes are TRBV28 and TRBJ2-1; TRBD2 matches 8 bases. This CDR3 comprises 17 residues. Germline lookup yields CDR1 MDHEN and CDR2 SYDVKM. Trimming took 5 bases from V and 3 from J; bases not matched to a gene: 12.

The chain joins TRBV18 to TRBJ1-6; D remains ambiguous. V was cut by 0 bases and J by 6 bases, with 6 bases left in between. This CDR3 spans 14 amino acids. CDR1 is KGHSH, CDR2 LQKENI, per germline. This chain's CDR3 is CASSPPHSNSPLHF. The CDR3 DNA reads TGTGCCAGCTCACCACCCCACAGTAATTCACCCCTCCACTTT.

The chain couples TRBV9 to TRBJ1-1, with TRBD1 as a possible D gene (5 bases). V was pared by 4 bases and J by 3 bases, with 10 bases between. Per the germline V gene, CDR1 is SGDLS and CDR2 is YYNGEE. CDR3 length: 13 residues. In DNA, the CDR3 is TGTGCCAGCAGCCCCGGGACTCACACTGAAGCTTTCTTT. Translated: CASSPGTHTEAFF.

The V and J genes are TRBV5-1 and TRBJ1-2; possibly TRBD1 for D (6 bases). The germline gives CDR1 SGHRS, CDR2 YFSETQ. CDR3 length: 14 amino acids. With 5 bases removed from V and 7 bases from J, the gap between germline ends came to 18 bases. As DNA, the CDR3 is TGCGCCAGCAGTTCCGGCGGGGGGCTAAGTGGCTACACCTTC. Its translation is CASSSGGGLSGYTF.